This T cell receptor (beta chain) was identified in a study of shared clonotypes between healthy human individuals. The CDR3 covers 13 residues. Findings and limits, study-wide: Researchers sampled only blood; tissue repertoires likely differ. An effect of sequencing depth on clonotype sharing among donors was expected.

Samples underwent the assay at deep level. Several immunoSEQ plates held equal portions of the genomic DNA taken from each subset. TCRdb's table, derived via immunoSEQ multiplex PCR, lists solely in-frame clones and lacks some. This table holds 470,000 or so clones, approximately 82% found once. This clone was observed many times. Its antigen is not identified. Material: PBMCs. This chain connects TRBV21-1 to TRBJ2-1; the table's D call of TRBD2 was not tested on the DNA. TRBV21-1 represents a pseudogene. This TCR came from a middle-aged woman in good health. Some clones in this sample may be carry-over from other donors' samples. The CDR3 loop is CASDEREDNEQFF. DNA of the CDR3: TGTGCCAGCGATGAGCGGGAGGACAATGAGCAGTTCTTC.